The entry below describes one TCR beta chain. CDR1 is SGHDT, CDR2 YYEEEE, per germline. The junction had 6 bases not matched to a gene; V was cut back by 4 bases and J by 5 bases. The CDR3 extends over 15 amino acids. This sample was taken from a study of shared clonotypes between healthy human individuals. Sequencing used immunoSEQ multiplex PCR; TCRdb keeps in-frame clones, though not all of them. The sample lists 600,000 to 700,000 clones; approximately 73% were seen once. The chain links TRBV5-6 to TRBJ2-1; 10 nucleotides line up with TRBD2. This TCR derives from a woman aged 30 to 39 in good health. The sample consisted of memory CD4+ T cells sorted from blood. This sample's subset: CD45RA-negative fraction. The CDR3: CASSPRTSGDNEQFF. CDR3 DNA sequence: TGTGCCAGCAGCCCCCGGACTAGCGGAGACAATGAGCAGTTCTTC.